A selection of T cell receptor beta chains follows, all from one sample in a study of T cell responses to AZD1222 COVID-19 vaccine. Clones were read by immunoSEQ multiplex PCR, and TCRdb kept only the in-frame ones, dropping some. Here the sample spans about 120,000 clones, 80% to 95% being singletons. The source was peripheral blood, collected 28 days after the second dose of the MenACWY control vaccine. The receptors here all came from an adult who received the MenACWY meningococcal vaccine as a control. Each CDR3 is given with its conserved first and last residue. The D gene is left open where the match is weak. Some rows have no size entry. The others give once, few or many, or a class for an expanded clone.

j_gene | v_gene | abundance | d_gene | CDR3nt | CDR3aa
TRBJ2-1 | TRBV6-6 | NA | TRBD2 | TGTGCCAGCAGGCCCAGCGGGGGACCATACAATGAGCAGTTCTTC | CASRPSGGPYNEQFF
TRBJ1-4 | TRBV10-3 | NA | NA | TGTGCCATCAGTGAGTCTGGGAGGGAAAAACTGTTTTTT | CAISESGREKLFF
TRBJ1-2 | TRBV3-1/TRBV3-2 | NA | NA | TGTGCCAGCAGCCAAGATTGGGCGTACTGGTCGAATGGCTACACCTTC | CASSQDWAYWSNGYTF
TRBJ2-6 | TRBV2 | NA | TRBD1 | TGTGCCAGCACCACAGGGGCTTACTCTGGGGCCAACGTCCTGACTTTC | CASTTGAYSGANVLTF
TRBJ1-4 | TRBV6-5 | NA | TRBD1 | TGTGCCAGCAGTACAGGGGACGAAAAACTGTTTTTT | CASSTGDEKLFF
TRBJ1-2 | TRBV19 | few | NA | TGTGCCAGTACCCCAGAGGGCAGCCCTGGCTACACCTTC | CASTPEGSPGYTF
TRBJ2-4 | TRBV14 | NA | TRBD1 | TGTGCCAGCAGCCAAGTAGGACAGGGAGTTTACATTCAGTACTTC | CASSQVGQGVYIQYF
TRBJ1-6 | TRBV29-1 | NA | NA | TGCAGCGTGGCCCCTGGTCGGGGGGGGAGCTCCTATAATTCACCCCTCCACTTT | CSVAPGRGGSSYNSPLHF
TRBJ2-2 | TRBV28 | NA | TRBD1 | TGTGCCAGCAGGGAACAGGGGTCCACCGGGGAGCTGTTTTTT | CASREQGSTGELFF
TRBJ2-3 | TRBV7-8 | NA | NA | TGTGCCAGCAGCCTGCCCCAGGGTGCGCAGTATTTT | CASSLPQGAQYF
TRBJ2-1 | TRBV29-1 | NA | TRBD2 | TGCAGCGTTGCCGGGACTAGCTTTAAAGATGAGCAGTTCTTC | CSVAGTSFKDEQFF
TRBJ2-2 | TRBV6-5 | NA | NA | TGTGCCAGCAGTTACTGGTTACAGCCCACCGGGGAGCTGTTTTTT | CASSYWLQPTGELFF
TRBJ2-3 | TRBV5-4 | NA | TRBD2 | TGTGCCAGCAGCTCCGGGACTAGCGGGACTTGGGGCCGCGCAGATACGCAGTATTTT | CASSSGTSGTWGRADTQYF
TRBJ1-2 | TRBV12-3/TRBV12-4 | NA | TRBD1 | TGTGCCAGCAGTTCCGGGACAGAGCCTGGCTACACCTTC | CASSSGTEPGYTF
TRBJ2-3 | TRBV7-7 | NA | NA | TGTGCCAGCAGCCCGGGGAGCACAGATACGCAGTATTTT | CASSPGSTDTQYF
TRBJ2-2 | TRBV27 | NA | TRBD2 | TGTGCCAGCAGTTCCCTGAGACTAGCGGGAGTTTTGACCGGGGAGCTGTTTTTT | CASSSLRLAGVLTGELFF
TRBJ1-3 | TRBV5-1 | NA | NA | TGCGCCAGCAGCTTGGGACAGTCTGGAAACACCATATATTTT | CASSLGQSGNTIYF
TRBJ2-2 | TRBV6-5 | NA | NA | TGTGCCAGCAGGGATTCGGCCGATACCGGGGAGCTGTTTTTT | CASRDSADTGELFF
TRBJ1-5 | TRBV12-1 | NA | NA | TGTGCCAGCAGAGACGGCCAGGCGGGGGGAGAGAAACAGCCCCAGCATTTT | CASRDGQAGGEKQPQHF
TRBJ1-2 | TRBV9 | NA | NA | TGTGCCAGCAGCGTAGTTGAGATTAACTATGGCTACACCTTC | CASSVVEINYGYTF
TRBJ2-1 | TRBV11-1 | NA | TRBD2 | TGTGCCAGCAGGTCCGGCGGGGGAAATTACAATGAGCAGTTCTTC | CASRSGGGNYNEQFF
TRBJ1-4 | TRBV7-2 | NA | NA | TGTGCCAGCAGCTTAGTGGTAGGGCCAAATGAAAAACTGTTTTTT | CASSLVVGPNEKLFF
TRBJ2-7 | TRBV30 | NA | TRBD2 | TGTGCCTGGAGTGTACAAAGCGGGATGGCCTACGAGCAGTACTTC | CAWSVQSGMAYEQYF
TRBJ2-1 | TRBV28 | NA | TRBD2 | TGTGCCAGCAGTTTATGGCGTAGCGGGGGGGGGAATGAGCAGTTCTTC | CASSLWRSGGGNEQFF
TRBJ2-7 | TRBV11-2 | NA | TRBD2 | TGTGCCAGCAGCATATTAGCGGGAGGGTACGAGCAGTACTTC | CASSILAGGYEQYF
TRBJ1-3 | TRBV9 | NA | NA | TGTGCCAGCAGCGTAGAATGGGGAAACACCATATATTTT | CASSVEWGNTIYF
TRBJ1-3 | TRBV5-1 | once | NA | TGCGCCAGCAGCTTGGGAGGGGCTGGAAACACCATATATTTT | CASSLGGAGNTIYF
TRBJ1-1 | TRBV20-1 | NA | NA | TGCAGTGCTAGCAAAACAACTGAAGCTTTCTTT | CSASKTTEAFF
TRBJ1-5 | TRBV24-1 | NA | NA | TGTGCCACCAGTGATTTAATATCAGGGCCCCAGCATTTT | CATSDLISGPQHF
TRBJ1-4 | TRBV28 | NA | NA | TGTGCCAGCACTCGGGGTAAAGCAGAAGAAAAACTGTTTTTT | CASTRGKAEEKLFF
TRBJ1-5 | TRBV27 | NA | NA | TGTGCCAGCAGTAAGTCCGGTCCATGGAGCAATCAGCCCCAGCATTTT | CASSKSGPWSNQPQHF
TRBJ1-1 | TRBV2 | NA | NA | TGTGCCAGCAGGACAGGGAACACTGAAGCTTTCTTT | CASRTGNTEAFF
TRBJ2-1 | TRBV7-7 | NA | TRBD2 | TGTGCCAGCAGCTTAGCGGGAGGGGATGAGCAGTTCTTC | CASSLAGGDEQFF
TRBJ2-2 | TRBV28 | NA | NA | TGTGCCAGCAGTTCGACCGTAATTACCGGGGAGCTGTTTTTT | CASSSTVITGELFF
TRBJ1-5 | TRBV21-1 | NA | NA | TGTGCCAGCAGCAAAACCAGGGGGCGAGGGGGTTATAGCAATCAGCCCCAGCATTTT | CASSKTRGRGGYSNQPQHF
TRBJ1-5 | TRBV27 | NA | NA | TGTGCCAGCAGTTTGGGGGCGCAGTATCAGCCCCAGCATTTT | CASSLGAQYQPQHF
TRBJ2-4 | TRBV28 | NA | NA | TGTGCCAGCAGTCGCGGGTGGGACAAGAAAAACATTCAGTACTTC | CASSRGWDKKNIQYF
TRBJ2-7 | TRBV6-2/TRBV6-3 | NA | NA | TGTGCCAGCAGTTACCCTCGCGGGACCCTCGCCTACGAGCAGTACTTC | CASSYPRGTLAYEQYF
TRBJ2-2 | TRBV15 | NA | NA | TGTGCCACCAGCACGCGGACAGATAACACCGGGGAGCTGTTTTTT | CATSTRTDNTGELFF
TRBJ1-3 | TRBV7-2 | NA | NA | TGTGCCAGCAGACTCCTTCCCGGGTCGAGCTCTGGAAACACCATATATTTT | CASRLLPGSSSGNTIYF
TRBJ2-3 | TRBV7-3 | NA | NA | TGTGCCAGCACCGACTCCACAGATACGCAGTATTTT | CASTDSTDTQYF
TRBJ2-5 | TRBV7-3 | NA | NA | TGTGCCAGCAGCCAGAACAGCGTGGAGACCCAGTACTTC | CASSQNSVETQYF
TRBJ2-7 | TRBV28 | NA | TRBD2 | TGTGCCAGCAGCCTCCCGGGCCTAGCGGGATTCGAGCAGTACTTC | CASSLPGLAGFEQYF
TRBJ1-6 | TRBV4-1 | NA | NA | TGCGCCAGCAGCCAAGTTCCGGGCAAATCTAATTCACCCCTCCACTTT | CASSQVPGKSNSPLHF
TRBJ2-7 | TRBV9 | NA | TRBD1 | TGTGCCAGCAGCGCGACAGGGGATACCTACGAGCAGTACTTC | CASSATGDTYEQYF
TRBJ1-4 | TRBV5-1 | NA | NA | TGCGCCAGCAGCTTGGACAGGTGGAGGGGTTCAACTAATGAAAAACTGTTTTTT | CASSLDRWRGSTNEKLFF
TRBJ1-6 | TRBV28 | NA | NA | TGTGCCAGCAGTTTAATAACTTCACCCCTCCACTTT | CASSLITSPLHF
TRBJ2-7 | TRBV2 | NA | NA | TGTGCCAGCAGTGAACCCCCTAGCCTGGGAGCATACGAGCAGTACTTC | CASSEPPSLGAYEQYF
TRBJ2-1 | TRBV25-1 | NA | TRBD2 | TGTGCCAGCCGCGGGGGTTACTCCTACAATGAGCAGTTCTTC | CASRGGYSYNEQFF